These 22 T cell receptor beta chains share one sample of origin, sequenced in a study of blood T cell repertoires in COVID-19. Profiling relied on immunoSEQ multiplex PCR, and the TCRdb table lists in-frame clones only, not all of them. Of fewer than 100,000 clones in the sample, under 85% were seen once. Sequenced material: peripheral blood. These receptor sequences come from a man between 65 and 85 years old with acute or convalescent COVID-19.

The V and J genes are TRBV9 and TRBJ2-3, with TRBD2 matching 13 bases. With V trimmed by 0 bases and J by 6 bases, 4 bases remained unmatched. CDR1 and CDR2 from the germline V gene are SGDLS and YYNGEE. The CDR3 sequence is 16 residues long. CDR3 residues: CASSVALAGGGDTQYF. Written as DNA, the CDR3 is TGTGCCAGCAGCGTAGCACTAGCGGGAGGGGGGGATACGCAGTATTTT.

CDR3 nucleotides: TGTGCCAGCTCACTCGAAGCTTCGAGAACTGAAGCTTTCTTT. It encodes CASSLEASRTEAFF. The chain uses TRBV18 and TRBJ1-1; unclear D gene. CDR1 and CDR2 from the germline V gene are KGHSH and LQKENI. CDR3 size: 14 residues. V was cut by 4 bases and J by 5 bases, with 14 bases left in between.

This chain joins TRBV28 and TRBJ1-2, with D perhaps matching TRBD1 (5 bases). Germline V lookup: CDR1 MDHEN, CDR2 SYDVKM. Trimming removed 1 base from V and 3 bases from J, with 9 bases in between. The CDR3 has 14 amino acids. CDR3 sequence (DNA): TGTGCCAGCAGTTTATTGGACACCTACTATGGCTACACCTTC. Its protein product is CASSLLDTYYGYTF.

This chain links TRBV5-4 with TRBJ2-1; D might be TRBD2 (5 bases). The V end lost 4 bases, the J end lost 0 bases, and 14 bases lay between the germline ends. The CDR3 loop spans 16 amino acids. The germline V gene has CDR1 SGHNT and CDR2 YYREEE (reference sequence). The CDR3 loop reads CASSPGGASSYNEQFF. The CDR3 DNA is TGTGCCAGCAGCCCTGGAGGCGCTAGCTCCTACAATGAGCAGTTCTTC.

The chain carries TRBV30 and TRBJ2-2, with a weak D call TRBD2 (6 bases). CDR1 is GTSNPN, CDR2 SVGIG, per germline (reference sequence). The V end lost 7 bases, the J end lost 6 bases, and 12 bases lay between the germline ends. The CDR3 covers 12 residues. For the CDR3, the DNA is TGTGCCTACAACCGGGGGTCCGGGGAGCTGTTTTTT. Its protein is CAYNRGSGELFF.

The rearrangement joins TRBV23-1 to TRBJ2-2; the D gene is possibly TRBD1 (7 bases). TRBV23-1 is annotated as an ORF whose role is uncertain. CDR3 length: 13 residues. Trimming left V 8 bases short and J 4 bases short, with 11 bases between. The CDR3 loop reads CASPQGGTGELFF. The CDR3 nucleotides are TGCGCCAGCCCTCAGGGGGGCACCGGGGAGCTGTTTTTT.

The chain uses TRBV4-2 and TRBJ2-7, with 9 nucleotides matching TRBD1. Looked up from germline, CDR1 is LGHNA and CDR2 is YNFKEQ. The CDR3 spans 14 residues. Trimming removed 3 bases from V and 2 bases from J; junction bases left unmatched: 2. The CDR3 spells CASSQDRGTYEQYF. Written as DNA, the CDR3 is TGTGCCAGCAGCCAGGACAGGGGCACCTACGAGCAGTACTTC.

The chain employs TRBV29-1 and TRBJ2-3; 9 bases fit TRBD2. V lost 3 bases and J lost 0; bases outside the gene matches: 4. The CDR3 extends over 15 amino acids. The germline gives CDR1 SQVTM, CDR2 ANQGSEA. The CDR3 DNA is TGCAGCGTTGAGGGCGGGAGGGTGAGCACAGATACGCAGTATTTT. Its protein product is CSVEGGRVSTDTQYF.

This rearrangement joins TRBV9 to TRBJ1-1; D not resolved. Looked up from germline, CDR1 is SGDLS and CDR2 is YYNGEE. The V gene lost 3 bases and the J gene lost 1 base, with 13 bases spanning the gap. This CDR3 has 15 residues. CDR3 region: CASSATGLANTEAFF. The CDR3 DNA follows: TGTGCCAGCAGCGCTACCGGGTTGGCGAACACTGAAGCTTTCTTT.

The rearrangement links TRBV19 to TRBJ1-2; D might be TRBD1 (6 bases). This CDR3 has 15 amino acids. The germline gives CDR1 LNHDA, CDR2 SQIVND (reference sequence). Trimming shortened V by 6 bases and J by 1 base, and 15 bases separated the two germline ends. Written as DNA, the CDR3 is TGTGCCAGTAGGTCACGGACAGCTATTAACTATGGCTACACCTTC. Its translation: CASRSRTAINYGYTF.

The chain carries TRBV7-2 and TRBJ2-1; 11 bases fit TRBD1. V was pared by 4 bases and J by 15 bases, with 8 bases of the junction left unmatched. The CDR3 length is 13 residues. In germline, CDR1 is SGHTA, CDR2 FQGNSA. The CDR3 bases are TGTGCCAGCAGCTACGAAAGGACAGGGGGCCTGTTCTTC. Protein: CASSYERTGGLFF.

The V and J genes are TRBV10-3 and TRBJ2-2; no definite D call. The CDR3 extends over 15 amino acids. Germline CDR1 and CDR2: ENHRY and SYGVKD. Trimming pared 0 bases from V and 1 base from J, leaving 6 bases between. In DNA form, the CDR3 reads TGTGCCATCAGTGAGTCGCCAGGGAACACCGGGGAGCTGTTTTTT. Its protein is CAISESPGNTGELFF.

The V call is TRBV7-6, the J call TRBJ2-3; D is undetermined. CDR3 length: 17 residues. CDR1 and CDR2 (germline): SGHVS, FNYEAQ. V lost 1 base, J lost 2 bases, and 16 bases lay in between. As DNA, the CDR3 is TGTGCCAGCAGCTTAGTTGGAGCACGGGTCCTCACAGATACGCAGTATTTT. It codes for CASSLVGARVLTDTQYF.

Remarks on this clone: A junction end diverges from the germline sequence, so it may reflect a read error. This chain joins TRBV9 and TRBJ2-5, with D uncertain. This CDR3 contains 13 residues. Germline lookup yields CDR1 SGDLS and CDR2 YYNGEE. Written as DNA, the CDR3 is TGTGCCAGCAGCGCCCATGAGCAAGAGAACCAGTACTTC. Protein product: CASSAHEQENQYF.

This rearrangement joins TRBV28 to TRBJ2-7; tentatively, D is TRBD2 (5 bases). Germline loops: CDR1 MDHEN, CDR2 SYDVKM. V lost 1 base, J lost 3 bases, and 10 bases lay in between. The CDR3 consists of 14 residues. CDR3 sequence: CASSLLARDYEQYF. In DNA form, the CDR3 reads TGTGCCAGCAGTTTATTGGCCCGGGACTACGAGCAGTACTTC.

The rearrangement links TRBV19 to TRBJ2-7, with TRBD2 as a possible D gene (6 bases). The CDR3 spans 14 residues. Germline values: CDR1 LNHDA, CDR2 SQIVND (reference sequence). The V end lost 1 base, the J end lost 5 bases, and 12 bases lay between the germline ends. The chain's CDR3 is CASSIGRRGHEQYF. Written as DNA, the CDR3 is TGTGCCAGTAGTATAGGGCGGCGGGGCCACGAGCAGTACTTC.

The chain carries TRBV10-3 and TRBJ2-1; 13 bases align to TRBD2. CDR1 and CDR2 (germline): ENHRY, SYGVKD. Trimming cost V 0 bases and J 7 bases; bases outside gene matches: 3. This CDR3 is 16 amino acids long. CDR3 sequence (DNA): TGTGCCATCAGTGAGTCGGGACTAGCGGGATTAAATGAGCAGTTCTTC. As protein: CAISESGLAGLNEQFF.

This sequence joins TRBV6-5 and TRBJ2-1; 11 nucleotides agree with TRBD2. Looked up from germline, CDR1 is MNHEY and CDR2 is SVGAGI. Unmatched junction bases numbered 9, after V lost 7 bases and J lost 7 bases. The CDR3 is 15 amino acids. The CDR3 region has the DNA TGTGCCAGCACCCTAGGGGCTAGCGGGAGGAATGAGCAGTTCTTC. Its protein is CASTLGASGRNEQFF.

The chain is built from TRBV24-1 and TRBJ2-5, with TRBD1 matching 8 bases. Germline CDR1 is KGHDR and CDR2 is SFDVKD. The V and J ends lost 3 bases and 4 bases, in that order; junction bases with no gene match: 9. The CDR3 has 16 residues. The chain's CDR3 is CATSDPTGQGLETQYF. In DNA form, the CDR3 reads TGTGCCACCAGTGATCCGACCGGACAGGGATTAGAGACCCAGTACTTC.

The V and J genes are TRBV9 and TRBJ1-1, with D maybe TRBD1 (5 bases). The germline V gene encodes CDR1 SGDLS and CDR2 YYNGEE. The CDR3 has 14 residues. Trimming took 0 bases from V and 4 from J, leaving 10 bases between them. The CDR3 region has the DNA TGTGCCAGCAGCGTAGGATCAGGGATCACTGAAGCTTTCTTT. It codes for CASSVGSGITEAFF. Together with reference TRBV9 and TRBJ1-1, the CDR3 gives the full variable domain: DSGVTQTPKHLITATGQRVTLRCSPRSGDLSVYWYQQSLDQGLQFLIQYYNGEERAKGNILERFSAQQFPDLHSELNLSSLELGDSALYFCASSVGSGITEAFFGQGTRLTVV.

This clone appeared once. V and J are TRBV4-1 and TRBJ2-5, with D unclear. The V and J ends lost 0 bases and 4 bases respectively, with 6 bases between them. This CDR3 has 13 amino acids. Germline values: CDR1 MGHRA, CDR2 YSYEKL. Written as DNA, the CDR3 is TGCGCCAGCAGCCAAGAAACATCAGAGACCCAGTACTTC. Protein sequence: CASSQETSETQYF.

The chain recombines TRBV19 with TRBJ2-1; weak D call: TRBD1 (5 bases). V lost 0 bases to trimming and J lost 3 bases, with 12 bases between them. The CDR3 sequence is 16 residues long. In germline, CDR1 is LNHDA, CDR2 SQIVND (reference sequence). Here the CDR3 DNA reads TGTGCCAGTAGTATAGAAGGGGCCCTCTTCTACAATGAGCAGTTCTTC. It yields the protein CASSIEGALFYNEQFF.